A single sample gave rise to the 3 T cell receptor beta chains below, sequenced in a study of cytomegalovirus exposure and HLA in healthy donors. Measured with immunoSEQ multiplex PCR; TCRdb has only the in-frame clones, and not every one. The top ten clones hold over 2% of a sample with 40,000 to 55,000 clones, 80% to 95% of them seen once. Sequenced sample: PBMCs. The receptors originated from a woman younger than 35 in good health and CMV-seronegative.

Written as DNA, the CDR3 is TGCGCCAGCAGCTTGCAGGGGGCTAACTATGGCTACACCTTC. Its translation: CASSLQGANYGYTF. The genes are TRBV5-1 and TRBJ1-2, with 7 bases identical to TRBD1. V gave up 1 base and J gave up 0 bases; unmatched junction bases: 0. The CDR3 extends over 14 amino acids. Germline assignment: CDR1 SGHRS and CDR2 YFSETQ.

This chain links TRBV9 with TRBJ2-2; tentative D call: TRBD1 (5 bases). This CDR3 comprises 17 residues. V lost 0 bases and J lost 3, with 15 bases in between. Germline V gene sequence: CDR1 SGDLS, CDR2 YYNGEE. CDR3 loop: CASSVGGHLRDTGELFF. CDR3 DNA: TGTGCCAGCAGCGTAGGTGGACACCTAAGGGACACCGGGGAGCTGTTTTTT.

There are a few counts of this clone. The chain employs TRBV28 and TRBJ2-6, with D hard to call. The CDR3 runs 17 residues. Germline-derived CDR1 and CDR2 are MDHEN and SYDVKM. The germline V and J ends were trimmed by 4 bases and 1 base, with 14 bases remaining between them. The CDR3 sequence is CASSSFLLTSGANVLTF. The DNA of the CDR3 is TGTGCCAGCAGTTCCTTCCTACTCACGTCTGGGGCCAACGTCCTGACTTTC. Full variable domain (missing parts from reference TRBV28 and TRBJ2-6): DVKVTQSSRYLVKRTGEKVFLECVQDMDHENMFWYRQDPGLGLRLIYFSYDVKMKEKGDIPEGYSVSREKKERFSLILESASTNQTSMYLCASSSFLLTSGANVLTFGAGSRLTVL.